This T cell receptor beta chain derives from a study of blood T cell repertoires in COVID-19. Study-level background: Both acute and convalescent COVID-19 samples were obtained from the United States, Italy and Spain. T cells, B-cell-depleted T cells, or PBMCs supplied cDNA or gDNA.

With 3 bases removed from V and 2 bases from J, the gap between germline ends came to 17 bases. The V gene's germline CDR1 is DFQATT and CDR2 SNEGSKA (reference sequence). The CDR3 covers 15 residues. Here immunoSEQ multiplex PCR was the method, and the copy in TCRdb shows in-frame clones only, minus some. The top ten hold 15% to 20% of the sample, which has 130,000 or so clones, around 80% seen once. This TCR came from a man between 60 and 70 years old with active or convalescent COVID-19. J is TRBJ2-7 and V is TRBV20-1; possible D gene TRBD2, 6 bases. Sequenced material: peripheral blood. The DNA of the CDR3 is TGCAGTGCTAGTCCACGGGAGCGGTTGACCTACGAGCAGTACTTC. This codes for CSASPRERLTYEQYF.